This section outlines one T cell receptor (beta chain) sequence together with its context. This receptor's antigen is unknown. The conserved phenylalanine or tryptophan is not found at the CDR3 terminus, so this likely reflects a read error. In total, roughly 670 healthy bone marrow donors made up the cohort. At the time of sampling, all cohort members were nominally healthy, though unrecorded immune exposures were likely present. The donor was CMV seropositive and belonged to the group of 250 to 300 seropositive cohort members. Every donor gave a peripheral blood sample, and the peripheral blood mononuclear cells from that sample were used for TCR beta sequencing. The Qiagen DNeasy Blood Extraction Kit was used to extract genomic DNA from the blood cell samples. The data were obtained in a study of cytomegalovirus exposure and HLA in healthy donors (TCRdb year 2017). With respect to the entire study: An earlier analysis of approximately 590 of the donors reported 250 to 300 Gb of sequence data and roughly 110 million unique TCR beta sequences from 150 million to 200 million T cells. In a later genetic analysis, genome-wide SNP genotypes for about three fifths of the roughly 670 donors were used, and that subset was treated as a discovery cohort. The study profiled the T cell repertoires of 666 subjects by immunosequencing and related them to cytomegalovirus serostatus. To study patterns of TCR occurrence, a later analysis re-analyzed previously published TCR beta repertoires from 500 to 850 donors and added high-resolution HLA genotyping. In an earlier analysis of roughly 540 of the donors, high-throughput TCR beta sequencing was used to judge whether each TCR beta V gene segment behaved as functional or pseudogenic. The number of donors typed differed by locus, with about 629-640 for A, B, C, DRB1 and DQB1, around 500 for DQA1, some 570 for DPA1, and over 400 for DPB1. Roughly 300 gigabases of sequencing data and roughly 80 million unique TCR sequences made up an early release that covered around 640 HLA-typed donors. Among some 410 genotyped donors of the cohort, an average of approximately 240,000 unique TCR beta nucleotide sequences was sequenced per donor, of which 15% to 20% were non-productive. Alongside the repertoire data, information on donor age, sex, ethnicity and CMV serostatus was compiled. Besides the first cohort of approximately 710 subjects, a separate validation cohort made up of 120 different subjects was used. HLA typing covered class I and class II loci at four-digit resolution. The study combined high-throughput TCR immunosequencing, statistical association of individual TCRs with disease status, and machine learning to predict cytomegalovirus infection status. Rather than using new phenotypic data, the later analysis identified candidate immune exposures from TCR beta sequences and from how often those sequences occurred across donors. All discovery cohort repertoires had been generated on a single sequencing platform. The study aimed to test whether signatures of past pathogen exposure could be identified by cataloging public T cell receptors. Among the 398 genotyped donors, approximately 81% belonged to the genetic ancestry cluster associated with self-reported Caucasian donors. Four to six DR-DQ haplotypes were handled as single units for association and clustering, since linkage in the cohort was strong. Overall study results and their limits: According to a later analysis, parvovirus B19, influenza, CMV and Epstein-Barr virus appeared linked to several top co-occurrence clusters. Most TCR sequences were observed very rarely across donors, whereas some public TCRs were present in many individuals. A cluster of highly shared sequence variants was judged likely to be a technical artifact of the sequencing pipeline. In both the original and validation cohorts, the classifier was reported to diagnose cytomegalovirus status with high specificity and sensitivity. HLA typing was unavailable for some donors at each locus, so association tests used only the typed subset. The only immune exposure information available for the cohort was CMV serostatus. A later analysis associated 15,000 to 20,000 TCR beta sequences with specific HLA alleles at a false discovery rate of 0.05. In a later analysis, TCR association rates were found to vary across HLA loci, with the most associated TCRs seen for DRB1 alleles and the fewest for HLA-C alleles. The authors suggested that the approach could potentially be generalized to other disease states and immunological phenotypes. A total of about 150 TCR beta chains were listed by the study as associated with cytomegalovirus. Three of the identified cytomegalovirus-associated TCR beta chains were confirmed in vitro to be specific for cytomegalovirus antigens. This cohort had only TCR beta chains sequenced, and the lack of alpha or paired-chain data limited which features could be detected. A further reported finding was that TCR beta sequences accurately predicted the HLA-A and HLA-B alleles for most subjects in the first cohort. In a later analysis, most CMV-associated TCR beta chains were found to appear HLA-restricted, with HLA associations seemingly driven largely by CMV exposure. In a later genetic analysis, fewer N-insertions in productive TCRs were reported among donors in an Asian-associated ancestry cluster than the approximately 670-donor mean. Linkage disequilibrium might explain the correlated functional status among segregating V segments, but an unknown experimental factor could not be ruled out. Compared with equally common non-associated chains, HLA-associated TCR beta chains in a later analysis were more clonally expanded and had lower generation probabilities. An earlier analysis of approximately 570 of the donors showed that most TCR beta V segments appeared in productive rearrangements either about 87% or about 30% of the time, which broadly matched IMGT annotations. When HLA alleles, especially DR and DQ, strongly co-occurred, attributing TCR associations to individual alleles was difficult. Roughly uniform sequencing depth across donors was assumed in presence/absence analyses, although this assumption may not hold. Some IMGT-functional V segments, including TRBV6-2 and TRBV6-3, could not be told apart with the 87-base-pair reads, so those segments were excluded. A later genetic analysis associated a missense DCLRE1C variant with V-gene and J-gene trimming of TCR beta chains, and an independent cohort replicated the association. Because counts were too low, about 17 rarely observed V segments, including chromosome 9 orphons, were excluded from the earlier analysis of under 650 of the donors.

Preparation of the library involved the immunoSEQ multiplex PCR assay. For the multiplex PCR, a mixture combining 60 forward primers for TCR Vbeta segments and 13 reverse primers for TCR Jbeta segments was used. The CDR3 region of rearranged TCR beta genes was amplified from genomic DNA by a multiplex PCR assay. Amplified TCR beta libraries were sequenced as 87-base-pair reads on the Illumina HiSeq System. The authors' pipeline ran thus. A later analysis counted about 82 million unique TCR beta chains across the 600 to 850 repertoires, and roughly 10 million of these chains were shared by at least two donors. Raw reads were error-corrected and collapsed into unique sequences with a nearest-neighbor algorithm that merged closely related sequences to remove PCR and sequencing errors. CDR3 sequences were aligned to IMGT reference sequences to assign V, D and J gene segments. For a sequence to be retained, a match of at least six nucleotides was required to both a V gene segment and a J gene segment. A rearrangement was called productive if the CDR3 had no stop codons and remained in frame with V and J, and every other rearrangement was called non-productive. CDR3 was defined by IMGT convention, running from the second conserved V-encoded cysteine to the conserved J-encoded phenylalanine. In an earlier analysis of 550 to 650 of the donors, sequences lacking an unambiguous match to a single V gene segment were excluded. In an earlier analysis of a few hundred of the donors, a V segment was called functional when productive rearrangements were above 56.7%, and segregating when the standard deviation between donors exceeded 5%. A statistical classification framework was built to diagnose cytomegalovirus status from the catalog of TCR beta chain sequences. A later analysis assigned V and J genes by comparing TCR nucleotide sequences with IMGT/GENE-DB human TR gene sequences. Using the TCRdist pipeline, a later analysis assigned CDR3 sequences along with most-parsimonious VDJ recombination scenarios. In a later analysis, each TCR beta chain was defined by its CDR3 amino acid sequence together with its V-gene family, and reads lacking a unique V-gene family were excluded. A later analysis removed several hundred highly shared, low-generation-probability nucleotide sequences to deal with suspected cross-contamination and a sequencing artifact. A later analysis calculated a clonal expansion index for each public chain from normalized within-repertoire ranks of inferred template counts. In a later analysis, generation probabilities were computed using a VDJ recombination model fitted to out-of-frame rearrangements, and the results were checked against IGoR. Hypergeometric tests were used in a later analysis to score TCR-TCR, TCR-HLA and TCR-CMV co-occurrence, with a repertoire-size bias correction applied to the TCR pairs. In a later analysis, false discovery rates were estimated by permuting HLA or CMV assignments 20 times. In a later analysis, co-occurring TCRs were grouped using DBSCAN, and TCRdist sequence similarity was added for clustering within HLA-allele-positive subsets. For co-occurrence clustering, repertoires with fewer than 30,000 or more than 120,000 public chains were excluded, along with roughly 5 repertoires with anomalous nucleotide sharing. TCRdb took this table from immuneACCESS and kept in-frame rearrangements with V and J called. Such tables lack part of the clones; where checked against another copy, unresolved V genes explain under half of the gap, and the rest is unexplained. V, J and clone size derive from that table, while D and trimming were established from the DNA sequence. For this sample there are some 140,000 clones; about four fifths appear just once. The ten largest clones take up around 7.2% of the sample.

V trim: 10 bases; J trim: 2 bases; unmatched bases: 11. The CDR1 and CDR2 encoded by the germline V gene are MNHNS and SASEGT. The CDR3 length is 15 residues, termini included. Only CDR3 DNA is held: 45 bases, read in frame from base 1. The V and J segments used are TRBV6-1 and TRBJ1-5; the junction holds 7 bases that match TRBD1. Sequenced sample: PBMCs. This sequence originates from a man aged 25 to 40 in good health and CMV-seropositive. The nucleotide sequence is given as TGTGCCACCCGTGAGGGGGCGAATGGCAATCAGCCCCAGCATCTT. Translated, this gives CATREGANGNQPQHL.